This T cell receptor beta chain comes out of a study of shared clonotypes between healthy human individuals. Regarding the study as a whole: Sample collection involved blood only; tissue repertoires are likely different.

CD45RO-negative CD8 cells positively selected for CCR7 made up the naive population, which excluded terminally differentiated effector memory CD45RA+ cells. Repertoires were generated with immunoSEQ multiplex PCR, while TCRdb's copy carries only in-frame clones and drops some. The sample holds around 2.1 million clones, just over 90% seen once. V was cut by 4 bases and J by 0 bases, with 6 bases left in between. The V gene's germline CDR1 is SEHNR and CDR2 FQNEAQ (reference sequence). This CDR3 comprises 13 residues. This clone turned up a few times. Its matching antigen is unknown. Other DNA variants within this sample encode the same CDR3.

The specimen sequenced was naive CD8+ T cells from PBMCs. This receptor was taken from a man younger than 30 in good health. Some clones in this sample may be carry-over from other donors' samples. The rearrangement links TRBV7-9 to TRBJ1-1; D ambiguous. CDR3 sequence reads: CASSSLLNTEAFF. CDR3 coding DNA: TGTGCCAGCAGCTCCTTATTGAACACTGAAGCTTTCTTT.